This T cell receptor (beta chain) was captured by sequencing in a study of T cell repertoires in cytomegalovirus infection. Findings and limits, study-wide: Summed frequency of public TCR beta families distinguished CMV carriers with the relevant HLA.

There are 15 residues in the CDR3. Unmatched junction bases numbered 8, after V lost 4 bases and J lost 5 bases. Germline CDR1 SGHTA, CDR2 FQGNSA. This clonotype showed up many times. The antigen is undetermined. A single record per CDR3 protein comes from TCRdb applying MiXCR to the reads. This sample has hundreds of thousands of distinct CDR3 sequences, with about 33% found just once. Sample: cultured PBMCs, taken from culture after CMV antigen stimulation. The rearrangement joins TRBV7-2 to TRBJ2-1; TRBD2 agrees at 7 bases. The TCR sequence derives from a human donor in good health (CMV status not recorded). Some clones in this sample may be carry-over from other donors' samples. CDR3 nucleotides: TGTGCCAGCAGCTCGGCCGGGACTATTGACAATGAGCAGTTCTTC. The encoded protein is CASSSAGTIDNEQFF.